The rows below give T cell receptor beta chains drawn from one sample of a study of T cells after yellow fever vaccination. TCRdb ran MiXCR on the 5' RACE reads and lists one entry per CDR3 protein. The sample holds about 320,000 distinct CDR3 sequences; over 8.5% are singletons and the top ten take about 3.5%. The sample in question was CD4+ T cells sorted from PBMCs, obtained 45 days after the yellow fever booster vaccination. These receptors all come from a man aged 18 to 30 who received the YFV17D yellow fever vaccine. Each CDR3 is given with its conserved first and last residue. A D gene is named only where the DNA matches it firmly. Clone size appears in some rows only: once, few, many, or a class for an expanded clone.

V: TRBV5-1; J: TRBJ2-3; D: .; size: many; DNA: TGCGCCAGCAGTCTCGGGACCGAGGGAGATACGCAGTATTTT; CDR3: CASSLGTEGDTQYF
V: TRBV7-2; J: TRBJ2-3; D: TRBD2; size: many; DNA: TGTGCCAGCAGACCCGGGACTAGCGGCACAGATACGCAGTATTTT; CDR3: CASRPGTSGTDTQYF
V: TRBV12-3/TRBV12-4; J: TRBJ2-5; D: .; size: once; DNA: TGTGCCAGCAGCGGACGGCTCCAAGAGACCCAGTACTTC; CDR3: CASSGRLQETQYF
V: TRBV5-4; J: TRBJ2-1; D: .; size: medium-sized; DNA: TGTGCCAGCAGCGGAGACTATCCGAGTGAGCAGTTCTTC; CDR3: CASSGDYPSEQFF
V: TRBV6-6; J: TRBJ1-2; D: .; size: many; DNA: TGTGCCAGCAGTTCGGGCCGCGTGGGAGTCTACACCTTC; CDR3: CASSSGRVGVYTF
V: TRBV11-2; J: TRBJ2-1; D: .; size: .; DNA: TGTGCCAGCAGCTTATACGACAGGGAGGGAAATGAGCAGTTCTTC; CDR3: CASSLYDREGNEQFF
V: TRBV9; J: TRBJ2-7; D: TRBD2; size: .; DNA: TGTGCCAGCGGACGCGGGGGCTACGAGCAGTACTTC; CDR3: CASGRGGYEQYF
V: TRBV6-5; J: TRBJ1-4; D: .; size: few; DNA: TGTGCCAGCAGTTACTCGGCCAGGGTGGTTGAGAAACTGTTTTTT; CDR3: CASSYSARVVEKLFF
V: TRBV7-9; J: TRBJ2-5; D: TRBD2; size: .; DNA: TGTGCCAGCAGCTCCCCTACTAGCGCCTACCAAGAGACCCAGTACTTC; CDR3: CASSSPTSAYQETQYF
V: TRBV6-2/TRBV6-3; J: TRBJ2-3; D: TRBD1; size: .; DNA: TGTGCCAGCAGTTACTCCTTTGAGACAGGGTTTGACACAGATACGCAGTATTTT; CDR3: CASSYSFETGFDTDTQYF
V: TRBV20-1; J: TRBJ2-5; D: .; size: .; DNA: TGCAGTGCGGCCAGCGACTGGCCCCAAGAGACCCAGTACTTC; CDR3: CSAASDWPQETQYF
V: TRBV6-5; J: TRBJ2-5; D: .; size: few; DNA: TGTGCCAGCCGTCCTTATGGGAAAGAGACCCAGTACTTC; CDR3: CASRPYGKETQYF
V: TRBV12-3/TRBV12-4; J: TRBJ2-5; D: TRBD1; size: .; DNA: TGTGCCAGCAGTTTTCCCGACAGGGGTCAAGAGACCCAGTACTTC; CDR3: CASSFPDRGQETQYF
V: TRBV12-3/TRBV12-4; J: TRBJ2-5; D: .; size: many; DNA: TGTGCCAGCGGGCTAGACCAAGAGACCCAGTACTTC; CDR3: CASGLDQETQYF
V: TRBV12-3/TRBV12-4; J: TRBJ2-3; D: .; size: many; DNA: TGTGCCAGCAGGCCAAGCACAGATACGCAGTATTTT; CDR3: CASRPSTDTQYF
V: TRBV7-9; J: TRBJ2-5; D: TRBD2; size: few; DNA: TGTGCCAGCAGCTTAGGCGGGGGGGCAGCAGAGACCCAGTACTTC; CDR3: CASSLGGGAAETQYF
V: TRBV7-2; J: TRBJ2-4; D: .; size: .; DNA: TGTGCCAGCAGCCGGTACAGGGAAACCAAAAACATTCAGTACTTC; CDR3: CASSRYRETKNIQYF
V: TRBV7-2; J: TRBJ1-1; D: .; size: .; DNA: TGTGCCAGCAGCTTAGCCCACCAAGGCGCTTTCTTT; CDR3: CASSLAHQGAFF
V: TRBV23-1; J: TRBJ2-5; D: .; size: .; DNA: TGCGCCAGCAGTCAATCGAAAGAGACCCAGTACTTC; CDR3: CASSQSKETQYF
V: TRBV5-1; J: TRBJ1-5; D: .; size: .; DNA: TGCGCCAGCAGCTTGGGGGACGGAGGCAATCAGCCCCAGCATTTT; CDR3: CASSLGDGGNQPQHF
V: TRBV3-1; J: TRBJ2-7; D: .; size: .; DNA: TGTGCCAGCAGCCAATTGGCAAGCTCCTACGAGCAGTACTTC; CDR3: CASSQLASSYEQYF
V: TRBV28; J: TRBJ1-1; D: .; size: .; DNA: TGTGCCAGCAGTTTGTGGGACGGAGCTTTCTTT; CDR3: CASSLWDGAFF
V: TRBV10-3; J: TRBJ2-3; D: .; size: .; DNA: TGTGCCTCGGGAAAAACCGGGGAGGATACGCAGTATTTT; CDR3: CASGKTGEDTQYF
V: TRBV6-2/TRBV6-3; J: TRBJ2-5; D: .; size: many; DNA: TGTGCCAGCAGTCCGCCAGCGGTGTTAAAAGAGACCCAGTACTTC; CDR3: CASSPPAVLKETQYF
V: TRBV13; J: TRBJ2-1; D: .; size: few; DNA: TGTGCCAGCAGCTTAGGAGTACAGTGGACAGACTTGGGGGATGAGCAGTTCTTC; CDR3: CASSLGVQWTDLGDEQFF
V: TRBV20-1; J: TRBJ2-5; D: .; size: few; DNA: TGCAGTGCTAGTTCTCTAGGTCCAGAGACCCAGTACTTC; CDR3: CSASSLGPETQYF
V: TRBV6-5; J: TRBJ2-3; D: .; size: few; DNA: TGTGCCAGCAGTTACGGGCGCAAATCTGCCTACACAGATACGCAGTATTTT; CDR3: CASSYGRKSAYTDTQYF
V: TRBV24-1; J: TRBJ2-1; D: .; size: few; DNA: TGTGCCACCAGTGATATCAAACAGGGACCGTTCTTC; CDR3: CATSDIKQGPFF
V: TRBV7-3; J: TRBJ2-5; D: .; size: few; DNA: TGTGCCAGCAGCGACGGACAGCCTCAAGAGACCCAGTACTTC; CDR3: CASSDGQPQETQYF
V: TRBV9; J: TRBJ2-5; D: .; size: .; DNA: TGTGCCAGCAGCGTAGATCGGGGCGCGGAGACCCAGTACTTC; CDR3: CASSVDRGAETQYF
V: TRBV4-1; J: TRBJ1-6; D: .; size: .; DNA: TGCGCCAGCAGCCAAGGTTGGCCGCCGTATTCACCCCTCCACTTT; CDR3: CASSQGWPPYSPLHF
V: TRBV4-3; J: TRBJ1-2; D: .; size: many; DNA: TGCGCCAGCAGCCAAGATTATCTCCGGGGCGACTATGGCTACACCTTC; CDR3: CASSQDYLRGDYGYTF
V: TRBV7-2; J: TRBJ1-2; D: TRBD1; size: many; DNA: TGTGCCAGCAGCTTAGGGGGACAGGGGTCGAACTATGGCTACACCTTC; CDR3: CASSLGGQGSNYGYTF
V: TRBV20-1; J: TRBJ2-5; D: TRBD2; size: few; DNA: TGCAGTGCCTTGATAGCGGGTTTAAATCAAGAGACCCAGTACTTC; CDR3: CSALIAGLNQETQYF
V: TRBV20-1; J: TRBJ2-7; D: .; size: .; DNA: TGCAGTGCTCGGCCCGGGACACTAGATTACGAGCAGTACTTC; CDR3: CSARPGTLDYEQYF